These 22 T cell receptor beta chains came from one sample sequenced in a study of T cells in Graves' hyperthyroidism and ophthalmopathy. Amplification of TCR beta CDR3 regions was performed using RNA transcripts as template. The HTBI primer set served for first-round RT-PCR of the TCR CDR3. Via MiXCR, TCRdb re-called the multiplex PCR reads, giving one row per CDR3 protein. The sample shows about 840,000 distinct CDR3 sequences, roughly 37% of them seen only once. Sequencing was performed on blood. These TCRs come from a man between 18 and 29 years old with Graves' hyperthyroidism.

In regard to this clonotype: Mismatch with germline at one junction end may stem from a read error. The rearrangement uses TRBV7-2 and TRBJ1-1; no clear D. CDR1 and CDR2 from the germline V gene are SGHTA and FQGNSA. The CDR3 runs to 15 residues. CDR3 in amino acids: CASSQDRSYYTEAFF. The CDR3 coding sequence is TGCGCCAGCAGCCAAGATAGATCGTATTACACTGAAGCTTTCTTT.

CDR3 amino acids: CASSEGQGAHSPLHF. CDR3 DNA: TGTGCCAGCAGTGAAGGGCAGGGGGCGCACTCACCCCTCCACTTT. The V gene is TRBV2, the J gene TRBJ1-6; 8 nucleotides align to TRBD1. There are 15 residues in the CDR3. CDR1 SNHLY and CDR2 FYNNEI come from the germline V gene. Trimming cost V 1 base and J 10 bases; bases outside gene matches: 6. The variable domain in full, completed from reference TRBV2 and TRBJ1-6, reads EPEVTQTPSHQVTQMGQEVILRCVPISNHLYFYWYRQILGQKVEFLVSFYNNEISEKSEIFDDQFSVERPDGSNFTLKIRSTKLEDSAMYFCASSEGQGAHSPLHFGNGTRLTVT.

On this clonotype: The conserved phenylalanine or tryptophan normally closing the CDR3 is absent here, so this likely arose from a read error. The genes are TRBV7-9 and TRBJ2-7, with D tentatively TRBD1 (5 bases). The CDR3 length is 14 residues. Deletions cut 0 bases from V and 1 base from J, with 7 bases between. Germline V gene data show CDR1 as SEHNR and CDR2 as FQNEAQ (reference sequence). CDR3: CASSLARQSYEQYL. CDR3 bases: TGTGCCAGCAGCTTAGCGCGACAGTCCTACGAGCAGTACCTC.

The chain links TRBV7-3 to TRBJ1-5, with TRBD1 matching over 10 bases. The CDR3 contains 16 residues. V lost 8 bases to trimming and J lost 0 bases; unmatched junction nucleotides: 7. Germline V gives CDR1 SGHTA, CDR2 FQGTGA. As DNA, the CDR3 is TGTGCCAGCGGACCCGGGACAGGGGATAGCAATCAGCCCCAGCATTTT. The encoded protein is CASGPGTGDSNQPQHF.

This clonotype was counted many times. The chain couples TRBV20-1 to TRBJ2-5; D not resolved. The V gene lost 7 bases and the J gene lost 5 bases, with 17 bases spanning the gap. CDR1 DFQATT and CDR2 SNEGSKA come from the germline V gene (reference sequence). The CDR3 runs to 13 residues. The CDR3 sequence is CSVPEIGYETQYF. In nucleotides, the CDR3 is TGCAGTGTTCCCGAGATCGGTTACGAGACCCAGTACTTC.

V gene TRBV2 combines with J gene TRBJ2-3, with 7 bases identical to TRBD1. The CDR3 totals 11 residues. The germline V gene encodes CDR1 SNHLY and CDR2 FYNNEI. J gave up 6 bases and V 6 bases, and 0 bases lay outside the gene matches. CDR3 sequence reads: CASRDRDTQYF. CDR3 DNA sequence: TGTGCCAGCAGGGACAGGGATACGCAGTATTTT.

The CDR3 is CAARSGANVLTF. The CDR3 bases are TGTGCCGCACGGTCTGGGGCCAACGTCCTGACTTTC. The chain uses TRBV5-8 and TRBJ2-6; D unresolved. The germline V gene has CDR1 SGHTS and CDR2 YDEGEE. Trimming removed 10 bases from V and 1 base from J, with 6 bases in between. The CDR3 consists of 12 residues.

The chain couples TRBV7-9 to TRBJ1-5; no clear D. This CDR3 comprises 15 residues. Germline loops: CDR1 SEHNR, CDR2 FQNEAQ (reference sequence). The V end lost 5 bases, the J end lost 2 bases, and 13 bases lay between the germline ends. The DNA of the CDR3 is TGTGCCAGCAGCCCCACGGGCCGGGGCAATCAGCCCCAGCATTTT. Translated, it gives CASSPTGRGNQPQHF.

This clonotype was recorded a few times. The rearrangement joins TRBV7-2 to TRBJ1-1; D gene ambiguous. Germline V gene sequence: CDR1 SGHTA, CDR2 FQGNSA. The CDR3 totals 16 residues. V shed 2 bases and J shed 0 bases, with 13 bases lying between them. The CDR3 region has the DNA TGTGCCAGCAGCTTATGGGTTATAGACTTGAACACTGAAGCTTTCTTT. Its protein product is CASSLWVIDLNTEAFF. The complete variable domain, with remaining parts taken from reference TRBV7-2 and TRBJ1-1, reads GAGVSQSPSNKVTEKGKDVELRCDPISGHTALYWYRQSLGQGLEFLIYFQGNSAPDKSGLPSDRFSAERTGGSVSTLTIQRTQQEDSAVYLCASSLWVIDLNTEAFFGQGTRLTVV.

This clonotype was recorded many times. The chain's CDR3 is CSARASGRYGYTF. The CDR3 nucleotides are TGCAGTGCTAGAGCGTCAGGGCGCTATGGCTACACCTTC. The genes are TRBV20-1 and TRBJ1-2; maybe TRBD1 (5 bases). Trimming pared 1 base from V and 4 bases from J, leaving 10 bases between. This CDR3 has 13 amino acids. Germline CDR1 reads DFQATT; CDR2 reads SNEGSKA (reference sequence).

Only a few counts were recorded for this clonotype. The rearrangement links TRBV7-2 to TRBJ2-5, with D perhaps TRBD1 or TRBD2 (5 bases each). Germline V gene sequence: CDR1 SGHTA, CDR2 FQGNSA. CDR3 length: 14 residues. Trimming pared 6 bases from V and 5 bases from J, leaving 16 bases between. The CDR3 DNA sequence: TGTGCCAGCAGTTACCTTACAGGCGGGGAGACCCAGTACTTC. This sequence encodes CASSYLTGGETQYF.

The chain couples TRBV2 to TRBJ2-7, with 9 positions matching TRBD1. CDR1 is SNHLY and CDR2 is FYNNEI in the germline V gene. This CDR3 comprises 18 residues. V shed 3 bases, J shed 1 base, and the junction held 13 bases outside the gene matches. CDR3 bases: TGTGCCAGCAGTGATATCCTTGGACAGGGGAGACTTTCCTACGAGCAGTACTTC. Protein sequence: CASSDILGQGRLSYEQYF. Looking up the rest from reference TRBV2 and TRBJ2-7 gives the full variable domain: EPEVTQTPSHQVTQMGQEVILRCVPISNHLYFYWYRQILGQKVEFLVSFYNNEISEKSEIFDDQFSVERPDGSNFTLKIRSTKLEDSAMYFCASSDILGQGRLSYEQYFGPGTRLTVT.

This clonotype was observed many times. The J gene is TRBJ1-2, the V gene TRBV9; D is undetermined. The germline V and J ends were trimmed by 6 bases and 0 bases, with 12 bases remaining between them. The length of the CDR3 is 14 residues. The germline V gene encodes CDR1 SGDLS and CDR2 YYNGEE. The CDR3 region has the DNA TGTGCCAGCAATCCGGAGGGAACTAACTATGGCTACACCTTC. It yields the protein CASNPEGTNYGYTF.

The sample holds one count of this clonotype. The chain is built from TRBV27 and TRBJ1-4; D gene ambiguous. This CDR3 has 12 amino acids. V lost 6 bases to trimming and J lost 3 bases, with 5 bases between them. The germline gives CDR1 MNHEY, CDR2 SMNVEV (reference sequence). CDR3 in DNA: TGTGCCAGCAGCGCCGCTAATGAAAAACTGTTTTTT. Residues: CASSAANEKLFF.

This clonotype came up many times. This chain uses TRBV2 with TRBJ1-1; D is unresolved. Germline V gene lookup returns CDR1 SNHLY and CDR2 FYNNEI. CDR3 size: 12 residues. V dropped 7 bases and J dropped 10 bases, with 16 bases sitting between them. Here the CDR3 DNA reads TGTGCCAGCATTGGGAGTGGCGTCGGAGCTTTCTTT. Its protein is CASIGSGVGAFF.

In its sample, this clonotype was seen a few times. The CDR3 coding sequence is TGTGCCAGCAGCCCTTGGACTAGCGGCAACACCGGGGAGCTGTTTTTT. Residues: CASSPWTSGNTGELFF. The chain couples TRBV7-2 to TRBJ2-2; 10 positions match TRBD2. The germline CDR1 and CDR2 sequences are SGHTA and FQGNSA. Losses at the gene ends were 5 bases for V and 2 bases for J; bases not matched to a gene: 5. The length of the CDR3 is 16 residues.

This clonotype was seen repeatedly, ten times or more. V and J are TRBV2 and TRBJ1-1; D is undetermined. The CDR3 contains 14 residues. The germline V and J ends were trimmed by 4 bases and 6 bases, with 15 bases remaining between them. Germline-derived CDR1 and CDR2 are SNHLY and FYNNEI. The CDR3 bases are TGTGCCAGCAGTGTAACCCACGGAGGCGCTGAAGCTTTCTTT. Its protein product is CASSVTHGGAEAFF. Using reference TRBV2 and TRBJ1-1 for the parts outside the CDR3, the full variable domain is EPEVTQTPSHQVTQMGQEVILRCVPISNHLYFYWYRQILGQKVEFLVSFYNNEISEKSEIFDDQFSVERPDGSNFTLKIRSTKLEDSAMYFCASSVTHGGAEAFFGQGTRLTVV.

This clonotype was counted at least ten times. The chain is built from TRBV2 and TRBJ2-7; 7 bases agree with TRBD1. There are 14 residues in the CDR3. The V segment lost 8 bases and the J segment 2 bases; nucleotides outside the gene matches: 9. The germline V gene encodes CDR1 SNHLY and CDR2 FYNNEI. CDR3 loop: CASQDRPLPYEQYF. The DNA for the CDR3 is TGTGCCAGCCAGGACAGGCCGCTACCCTACGAGCAGTACTTC.

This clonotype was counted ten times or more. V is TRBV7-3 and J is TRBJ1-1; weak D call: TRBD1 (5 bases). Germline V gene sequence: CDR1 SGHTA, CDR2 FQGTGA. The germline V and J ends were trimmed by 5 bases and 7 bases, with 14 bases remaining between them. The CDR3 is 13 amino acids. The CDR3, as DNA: TGTGCCAGCAGCCAAGGGGCGTTTGGTGAAGCTTTCTTT. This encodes CASSQGAFGEAFF.

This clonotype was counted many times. CDR3 region: CSVEDGGLEGYTF. Written as DNA, the CDR3 is TGCAGCGTTGAGGATGGGGGCTTAGAGGGCTACACCTTC. V is TRBV29-1 and J is TRBJ1-2, with D perhaps matching TRBD1 (6 bases). CDR1 is SQVTM, CDR2 ANQGSEA, per germline. V was trimmed by 3 bases and J by 8 bases, leaving 16 bases between them. The CDR3 spans 13 residues.

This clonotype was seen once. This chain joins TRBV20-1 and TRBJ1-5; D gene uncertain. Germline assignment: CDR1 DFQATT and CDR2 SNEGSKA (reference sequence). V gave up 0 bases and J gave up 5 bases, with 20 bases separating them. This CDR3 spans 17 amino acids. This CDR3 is CSARDIQRSLSDQPQHF. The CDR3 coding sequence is TGCAGTGCTAGAGATATACAGAGATCCTTATCGGATCAGCCCCAGCATTTT.

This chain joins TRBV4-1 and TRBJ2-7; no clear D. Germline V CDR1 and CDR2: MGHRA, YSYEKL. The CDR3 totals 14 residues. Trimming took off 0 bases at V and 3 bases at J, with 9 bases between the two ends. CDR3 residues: CASSQDYKVYEQYF. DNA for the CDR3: TGCGCCAGCAGCCAAGACTACAAGGTCTACGAGCAGTACTTC.